This entry lists 21 T cell receptor beta chains sequenced from one sample in a study of blood T cell repertoires in COVID-19. Assay used: immunoSEQ multiplex PCR; TCRdb lists only in-frame clones, some missing. The sample holds more than 85,000 clones, more than 90% seen once. Sequencing was carried out using peripheral blood. Receptor source: a woman aged 50 to 60 with COVID-19, enrolled during active disease.

The chain uses TRBV9 and TRBJ1-6, with D perhaps TRBD1 (5 bases). CDR1 and CDR2 (germline): SGDLS, YYNGEE. Between the trimmed V and J ends, which lost 3 bases and 13 bases, there was a span of 8 bases. The CDR3 runs to 11 residues. Written as DNA, the CDR3 is TGTGCCAGCAGCGCGGGGGGGCCCCTCCACTTT. It specifies CASSAGGPLHF.

The chain uses TRBV19 and TRBJ2-6; D is undetermined. The germline gives CDR1 LNHDA, CDR2 SQIVND (reference sequence). Trimming removed 3 bases at V and 2 bases at J, with 8 bases between. The CDR3 contains 15 residues. The CDR3 DNA reads as TGTGCCAGTAGTATTAGAATCACTGGGGCCAACGTCCTGACTTTC. This translates into CASSIRITGANVLTF.

V gene TRBV28 combines with J gene TRBJ1-6; 7 bases map to TRBD1. V shed 4 bases, J shed 5 bases, and the junction held 2 bases outside the gene matches. The CDR3 extends over 14 amino acids. The germline V gene has CDR1 MDHEN and CDR2 SYDVKM. As DNA, the CDR3 is TGTGCCAGCAGTTGGACAGGCAATAATTCACCCCTCCACTTT. It codes for CASSWTGNNSPLHF.

The chain joins TRBV6-6 to TRBJ1-1; 7 positions match TRBD1. The CDR3 is 19 amino acids. Unmatched junction bases numbered 22, after V lost 5 bases and J lost 4 bases. Germline V CDR1 and CDR2: MNHNY, SVGAGI (reference sequence). In DNA, the CDR3 is TGTGCCAGCAGTCCATTTAACTTTGGCAGGGGGGACGGGGCCACTGAAGCTTTCTTT. This encodes CASSPFNFGRGDGATEAFF.

The gene calls are TRBV7-2 and TRBJ1-1, with TRBD1 matching 7 bases. V shed 4 bases and J 5 bases; nucleotides not matched to a gene: 10. CDR1 SGHTA and CDR2 FQGNSA come from the germline V gene. The CDR3 is 15 residues long. The CDR3 DNA is TGTGCCAGCAGCTCGACAGGGCTCCCGAGGACTGAAGCTTTCTTT. Residues: CASSSTGLPRTEAFF.

The chain has TRBV5-1 and TRBJ2-3; the D gene is possibly TRBD1 (6 bases). The CDR3 sequence is 18 residues long. Germline CDR1 reads SGHRS; CDR2 reads YFSETQ. Trimming pared 0 bases from V and 6 bases from J, leaving 23 bases between. DNA for the CDR3: TGCGCCAGCAGCTTGGCACCGGGACAACTTAAACAGAGGGATACGCAGTATTTT. Translation: CASSLAPGQLKQRDTQYF.

The chain has TRBV19 and TRBJ2-7; 7 bases match TRBD1. V lost 6 bases, J lost 5 bases, and 4 bases stayed unmatched. There are 12 residues in the CDR3. Germline lookup yields CDR1 LNHDA and CDR2 SQIVND (reference sequence). The CDR3 region is CASSETGHEQYF. In nucleotides, the CDR3 is TGTGCCAGTAGCGAGACAGGGCACGAGCAGTACTTC.

This chain links TRBV12-3 or TRBV12-4 with TRBJ1-2; D is perhaps TRBD1 (6 bases). The CDR3 loop spans 13 amino acids. V lost 7 bases and J 0 bases, leaving 9 bases between the germline ends. DNA for the CDR3: TGTGCCAGCAAAAACAGGGCTAACTATGGCTACACCTTC. Translation gives CASKNRANYGYTF.

The CDR3 DNA is TGCGCCAGCTCGGGGGGCCAGGGGACTGAAGCTTTCTTT. This translates into CASSGGQGTEAFF. The gene calls are TRBV5-1 and TRBJ1-1; a possible D gene is TRBD1 (6 bases). The germline gives CDR1 SGHRS, CDR2 YFSETQ. The CDR3 is 13 amino acids. V lost 7 bases and J lost 5, with 15 bases in between.

V is TRBV6-2 or TRBV6-3 and J is TRBJ2-4; possibly TRBD2 for D (6 bases). V lost 4 bases to trimming and J lost 4 bases, with 14 bases between them. Germline CDR1 reads MNHEY; CDR2 reads SVGEGT. This CDR3 is 15 amino acids long. Here the CDR3 DNA reads TGTGCCAGCAGTTTCAGGCGGGACCGAAAAAACATTCAGTACTTC. Residues: CASSFRRDRKNIQYF.

This clone was detected only once. V gene TRBV7-2 combines with J gene TRBJ1-3; D is ambiguous. Germline loops: CDR1 SGHTA, CDR2 FQGNSA. V was shortened by 1 base and J by 1 base, with 2 bases between the two germline ends. The CDR3 is 13 residues long. The DNA of the CDR3 is TGTGCCAGCAGCTTAGTATCTGGAAACACCATATATTTT. Its translation is CASSLVSGNTIYF.

This chain links TRBV9 with TRBJ1-1; D perhaps matches TRBD1 (6 bases). The CDR3 loop spans 14 amino acids. The germline gives CDR1 SGDLS, CDR2 YYNGEE. The germline V and J ends were trimmed by 4 bases and 2 bases, with 12 bases remaining between them. DNA for the CDR3: TGTGCCAGCAGCTCTCTACAGGGAAACACTGAAGCTTTCTTT. This translates into CASSSLQGNTEAFF.

This chain connects TRBV28 to TRBJ1-2, with TRBD1 matching 10 bases. Germline V lookup: CDR1 MDHEN, CDR2 SYDVKM. The CDR3 length is 15 residues. J lost 4 bases, V lost 5 bases, and 7 bases had no gene match. The CDR3 protein is CASSADRGLGYGYTF. The CDR3 nucleotides read TGTGCCAGCAGTGCGGACAGGGGGTTGGGCTATGGCTACACCTTC.

The chain couples TRBV2 to TRBJ2-2, with D maybe TRBD1 (5 bases). V was pared by 2 bases and J by 7 bases, with 8 bases between. This CDR3 contains 13 residues. The germline V gene encodes CDR1 SNHLY and CDR2 FYNNEI. The CDR3 nucleotides read TGTGCCAGCAGTGAACAGGGTGTCGGGGAGCTGTTTTTT. Translating gives CASSEQGVGELFF.

The chain uses TRBV5-6 and TRBJ1-3, with 7 bases fitting TRBD1. The CDR3 has 15 amino acids. Germline CDR1 is SGHDT and CDR2 is YYEEEE. The J segment lost 2 bases and the V segment lost 4 bases, leaving 6 bases of the junction unmatched. CDR3 DNA: TGTGCCAGCAGCCTTGACAGGGAGGCTGGAAACACCATATATTTT. Translation: CASSLDREAGNTIYF.

The chain couples TRBV7-8 to TRBJ2-2, with 11 nucleotides matching TRBD2. Germline loops: CDR1 SGHVS, CDR2 FQNEAQ. The trim removed 3 bases at V and 4 bases at J, leaving 13 bases unmatched. This CDR3 is 19 amino acids long. The CDR3 loop is CASSFAWGSGGAGTGELFF. The CDR3 DNA sequence: TGTGCCAGCAGCTTTGCCTGGGGTAGCGGGGGGGCCGGCACCGGGGAGCTGTTTTTT. Full variable domain (rest looked up from reference TRBV7-8 and TRBJ2-2): GAGVSQSPRYKVAKRGQDVALRCDPISGHVSLFWYQQALGQGPEFLTYFQNEAQLDKSGLPSDRFFAERPEGSVSTLKIQRTQQEDSAVYLCASSFAWGSGGAGTGELFFGEGSRLTVL.

The CDR3 DNA follows: TGTGCCAGCAGCAGACAGGGGGGTGAAGCTTTCTTT. Its protein is CASSRQGGEAFF. The chain carries TRBV2 and TRBJ1-1, with TRBD1 matching over 9 bases. V shed 6 bases and J 7 bases; nucleotides not matched to a gene: 3. The CDR3 runs to 12 residues. CDR1 and CDR2 from the germline V gene are SNHLY and FYNNEI.

The V gene is TRBV5-1, the J gene TRBJ1-6, with a weak D call TRBD1 (5 bases). Germline CDR1 SGHRS, CDR2 YFSETQ. This CDR3 has 16 residues. Trimming took off 4 bases at V and 7 bases at J, with 18 bases between the two ends. For the CDR3, the DNA is TGCGCCAGCAGCCCTTCGGGGGGAAGGGGCAATTCACCCCTCCACTTT. It encodes CASSPSGGRGNSPLHF. Based on the CDR3 plus reference TRBV5-1 and TRBJ1-6, the full variable domain is KAGVTQTPRYLIKTRGQQVTLSCSPISGHRSVSWYQQTPGQGLQFLFEYFSETQRNKGNFPGRFSGRQFSNSRSEMNVSTLELGDSALYLCASSPSGGRGNSPLHFGNGTRLTVT.

The V gene is TRBV5-1, the J gene TRBJ1-2; D call uncertain. The length of the CDR3 is 12 residues. V dropped 0 bases and J dropped 5 bases, with 5 bases sitting between them. The germline V gene has CDR1 SGHRS and CDR2 YFSETQ. CDR3 loop: CASSLDSYGYTF. In nucleotides, the CDR3 is TGCGCCAGCAGCTTGGACAGTTATGGCTACACCTTC.

The gene calls are TRBV6-1 and TRBJ1-5; the match to TRBD1 covers 7 bases. V was clipped by 1 base and J by 4 bases; unmatched bases: 4. This CDR3 has 15 residues. Germline CDR1 and CDR2: MNHNS and SASEGT. CDR3 bases: TGTGCCAGCAGTGAAGGGGCAGGGGGGAATCAGCCCCAGCATTTT. It encodes CASSEGAGGNQPQHF.

The V gene is TRBV12-5, the J gene TRBJ1-1; D call uncertain. The CDR3 contains 15 residues. The germline V and J ends were trimmed by 3 bases and 1 base, with 12 bases remaining between them. The germline CDR1 and CDR2 sequences are LGHNT and FRNRAP. The CDR3 nucleotides are TGTGCTAGTGGTTTATCAAACTTGAGGAACACTGAAGCTTTCTTT. Its translation is CASGLSNLRNTEAFF.